The rows below give T cell receptor beta chains drawn from one sample of a study of shared clonotypes between healthy human individuals. Data came from immunoSEQ multiplex PCR; TCRdb stores just in-frame clones and leaves some out. The table includes 800,000 to 1,200,000 clones, 75% to 85% detected once. Input material: memory CD4+ T cells from PBMCs. Every receptor here comes from a man between 18 and 29 years old in good health. Some clones in this sample may be carry-over from other donors' samples. Both conserved end residues are part of each CDR3. Each record gives: CDR3 protein, CDR3 DNA, clone size, D gene, V gene, J gene. D genes are given only for firm matches. Some rows have no size entry. The others give once, few or many, or a class for an expanded clone.

CDR3 protein: CASSEGGTPGYNEQFF; CDR3 DNA: TGTGCCAGCAGTGAAGGGGGGACGCCAGGGTACAATGAGCAGTTCTTC; clone size: -; D gene: -; V gene: TRBV2; J gene: TRBJ2-1
CDR3 protein: CASSLSGELFF; CDR3 DNA: TGTGCCAGCAGCTTATCCGGGGAGCTGTTTTTT; clone size: few; D gene: -; V gene: TRBV7-9; J gene: TRBJ2-2
CDR3 protein: CASSPSGDEKLFF; CDR3 DNA: TGTGCCAGCTCACCATCCGGGGATGAAAAACTGTTTTTT; clone size: few; D gene: -; V gene: TRBV18; J gene: TRBJ1-4
CDR3 protein: CASTKKRRQINKSSGNTIYF; CDR3 DNA: TGTGCCAGCACCAAAAAGCGGAGGCAGATCAATAAGAGCTCTGGAAACACCATATATTTT; clone size: -; D gene: -; V gene: TRBV27; J gene: TRBJ1-3
CDR3 protein: CASSLDRESYNEQFF; CDR3 DNA: TGTGCCAGCAGCTTAGATCGGGAGTCCTACAATGAGCAGTTCTTC; clone size: -; D gene: -; V gene: TRBV5-4; J gene: TRBJ2-1
CDR3 protein: CASSEAQVGRPVEQYF; CDR3 DNA: TGTGCCAGCAGTGAAGCGCAGGTGGGGCGCCCAGTCGAGCAGTACTTC; clone size: -; D gene: -; V gene: TRBV2; J gene: TRBJ2-7
CDR3 protein: CASRAGTYNEQFF; CDR3 DNA: TGTGCCAGCAGAGCCGGGACCTACAATGAGCAGTTCTTC; clone size: -; D gene: -; V gene: TRBV2; J gene: TRBJ2-1
CDR3 protein: CASSPTSGEYNEQFF; CDR3 DNA: TGCGCCAGCAGCCCGACTAGCGGAGAGTACAATGAGCAGTTCTTC; clone size: -; D gene: TRBD2; V gene: TRBV5-1; J gene: TRBJ2-1
CDR3 protein: CASSLGGGGNQPQHF; CDR3 DNA: TGTGCCAGCAGTTTAGGAGGGGGCGGCAATCAGCCCCAGCATTTT; clone size: -; D gene: TRBD1; V gene: TRBV28; J gene: TRBJ1-5
CDR3 protein: CASSLAQTSYTDTQYF; CDR3 DNA: TGCGCCAGCAGCTTGGCCCAGACCTCCTACACAGATACGCAGTATTTT; clone size: -; D gene: -; V gene: TRBV5-1; J gene: TRBJ2-3
CDR3 protein: CASSFGSNEQYF; CDR3 DNA: TGTGCCAGCAGCTTTGGGAGCAACGAGCAGTACTTC; clone size: -; D gene: -; V gene: TRBV7-2; J gene: TRBJ2-7
CDR3 protein: CASSEIRTGGRGAFF; CDR3 DNA: TGTGCCAGCAGTGAAATCCGTACAGGGGGCCGAGGAGCTTTCTTT; clone size: -; D gene: TRBD1; V gene: TRBV25-1; J gene: TRBJ1-1
CDR3 protein: CASSLDLNYGYTF; CDR3 DNA: TGTGCCAGCAGCCTAGACTTAAACTATGGCTACACCTTC; clone size: -; D gene: -; V gene: TRBV28; J gene: TRBJ1-2
CDR3 protein: CASSRDRFNEKLFF; CDR3 DNA: TGTGCCAGCAGCAGGGACAGGTTCAATGAAAAACTGTTTTTT; clone size: -; D gene: TRBD1; V gene: TRBV5-6; J gene: TRBJ1-4
CDR3 protein: CASSIPHYGGPIFGSAGELFF; CDR3 DNA: TGTGCCAGTAGTATACCCCATTACGGAGGGCCCATTTTTGGTTCGGCCGGGGAGCTGTTTTTT; clone size: once; D gene: -; V gene: TRBV19; J gene: TRBJ2-2
CDR3 protein: CASSLAAGQTYEQYF; CDR3 DNA: TGCGCCAGCAGCTTGGCCGCGGGACAAACCTACGAGCAGTACTTC; clone size: -; D gene: -; V gene: TRBV5-1; J gene: TRBJ2-7
CDR3 protein: CASSQAARSYGYTF; CDR3 DNA: TGCGCCAGCAGTCAAGCGGCGAGGAGCTATGGCTACACCTTC; clone size: -; D gene: -; V gene: TRBV23-1; J gene: TRBJ1-2
CDR3 protein: CASSRGGLNTEAFF; CDR3 DNA: TGTGCCAGCAGTCGAGGGGGTTTGAACACTGAAGCTTTCTTT; clone size: few; D gene: -; V gene: TRBV6-5; J gene: TRBJ1-1
CDR3 protein: CASSMDARRETQYF; CDR3 DNA: TGTGCCAGTAGTATGGACGCACGGCGGGAGACCCAGTACTTC; clone size: -; D gene: -; V gene: TRBV19; J gene: TRBJ2-5
CDR3 protein: CASSQSVGVDGYTF; CDR3 DNA: TGTGCCAGCAGCCAATCCGTAGGGGTCGATGGCTACACCTTC; clone size: few; D gene: -; V gene: TRBV16; J gene: TRBJ1-2
CDR3 protein: CASRRGPTNTGELFF; CDR3 DNA: TGTGCCAGCAGAAGGGGACCTACGAACACCGGGGAGCTGTTTTTT; clone size: -; D gene: -; V gene: TRBV27; J gene: TRBJ2-2
CDR3 protein: CASSSGGAGNYGYTF; CDR3 DNA: TGCGCCAGCAGCTCCGGGGGGGCAGGTAACTATGGCTACACCTTC; clone size: once; D gene: -; V gene: TRBV5-1; J gene: TRBJ1-2
CDR3 protein: CASSPPGQGTGNTIYF; CDR3 DNA: TGTGCCAGCTCACCACCGGGACAGGGTACTGGAAACACCATATATTTT; clone size: -; D gene: TRBD1; V gene: TRBV18; J gene: TRBJ1-3
CDR3 protein: CASSLLGISYEQYF; CDR3 DNA: TGTGCCAGCAGCTTATTGGGGATTTCCTACGAGCAGTACTTC; clone size: -; D gene: -; V gene: TRBV7-9; J gene: TRBJ2-7
CDR3 protein: CASSLTRTSGSEDTQYF; CDR3 DNA: TGTGCCAGCAGCTTAACCCGGACTAGCGGGAGTGAGGATACGCAGTATTTT; clone size: -; D gene: TRBD2; V gene: TRBV7-2; J gene: TRBJ2-3
CDR3 protein: CASRLILTSAYNEQFF; CDR3 DNA: TGTGCAAGTCGCTTAATCTTGACTAGCGCTTACAATGAGCAGTTCTTC; clone size: once; D gene: -; V gene: TRBV12-2; J gene: TRBJ2-1
CDR3 protein: CASSSGSGNTEAFF; CDR3 DNA: TGCGCCAGCAGCTCGGGGTCCGGGAACACTGAAGCTTTCTTT; clone size: -; D gene: -; V gene: TRBV5-1; J gene: TRBJ1-1
CDR3 protein: CASRTGQNTEAFF; CDR3 DNA: TGTGCCAGCAGGACTGGACAGAACACTGAAGCTTTCTTT; clone size: -; D gene: -; V gene: TRBV28; J gene: TRBJ1-1
CDR3 protein: CASSLTGGSDTQYF; CDR3 DNA: TGTGCCAGCAGCCTGACAGGGGGCTCAGATACGCAGTATTTT; clone size: -; D gene: TRBD1; V gene: TRBV28; J gene: TRBJ2-3
CDR3 protein: CASTPRRETEAFF; CDR3 DNA: TGTGCCAGTACCCCCCGGAGGGAAACTGAAGCTTTCTTT; clone size: -; D gene: -; V gene: TRBV19; J gene: TRBJ1-1
CDR3 protein: CASSLAVAGETYEQYF; CDR3 DNA: TGCGCCAGCAGCTTGGCGGTAGCGGGAGAGACCTACGAGCAGTACTTC; clone size: once; D gene: TRBD2; V gene: TRBV5-1; J gene: TRBJ2-7
CDR3 protein: CASSPPRLSGQETQYF; CDR3 DNA: TGTGCCAGCTCACCACCGCGGCTGTCGGGGCAAGAGACCCAGTACTTC; clone size: -; D gene: -; V gene: TRBV18; J gene: TRBJ2-5
CDR3 protein: CASSLESNTEAFF; CDR3 DNA: TGTGCCAGCAGCCTGGAGTCGAACACTGAAGCTTTCTTT; clone size: -; D gene: -; V gene: TRBV7-9; J gene: TRBJ1-1
CDR3 protein: CASSLGQGALAGELFF; CDR3 DNA: TGTGCCAGCTCATTGGGACAGGGGGCGCTCGCCGGGGAGCTGTTTTTT; clone size: -; D gene: TRBD1; V gene: TRBV18; J gene: TRBJ2-2
CDR3 protein: CASSGTQGNLVGYEQYF; CDR3 DNA: TGCGCCAGCAGCGGAACACAGGGGAATCTAGTGGGCTACGAGCAGTACTTC; clone size: -; D gene: TRBD1; V gene: TRBV5-1; J gene: TRBJ2-7
CDR3 protein: CASSLGVSWDEQYF; CDR3 DNA: TGTGCCAGCAGCTTAGGAGTCTCCTGGGACGAGCAGTACTTC; clone size: -; D gene: -; V gene: TRBV7-2; J gene: TRBJ2-7
CDR3 protein: CASSLFRSARNTEAFF; CDR3 DNA: TGTGCCAGCAGTTTATTCCGTTCGGCCAGGAACACTGAAGCTTTCTTT; clone size: -; D gene: -; V gene: TRBV27; J gene: TRBJ1-1
CDR3 protein: CASASGINYGYTF; CDR3 DNA: TGTGCCAGCGCCTCAGGGATTAACTATGGCTACACCTTC; clone size: -; D gene: -; V gene: TRBV2; J gene: TRBJ1-2
CDR3 protein: CASRRYDATNEKLFF; CDR3 DNA: TGTGCCAGCAGACGGTATGACGCAACTAATGAAAAACTGTTTTTT; clone size: -; D gene: -; V gene: TRBV6-1; J gene: TRBJ1-4
CDR3 protein: CASSLAGGQKETQYF; CDR3 DNA: TGTGCCAGCAGCTTAGCGGGAGGGCAAAAAGAGACCCAGTACTTC; clone size: -; D gene: TRBD2; V gene: TRBV7-2; J gene: TRBJ2-5
CDR3 protein: CVSSLSAGLSYNEQFF; CDR3 DNA: TGTGTCAGCAGCTTATCAGCGGGCCTCTCCTACAATGAGCAGTTCTTC; clone size: once; D gene: -; V gene: TRBV7-2; J gene: TRBJ2-1
CDR3 protein: CASSIMQGLAKNIQYF; CDR3 DNA: TGTGCCAGCAGTATAATGCAGGGGTTAGCCAAAAACATTCAGTACTTC; clone size: -; D gene: -; V gene: TRBV2; J gene: TRBJ2-4
CDR3 protein: CAWSSTTVTQYF; CDR3 DNA: TGTGCCTGGAGTTCCACGACCGTTACGCAGTATTTT; clone size: -; D gene: -; V gene: TRBV30; J gene: TRBJ2-3
CDR3 protein: CASSLSGFIDEQYF; CDR3 DNA: TGTGCCAGCAGCTTATCAGGGTTCATCGACGAGCAGTACTTC; clone size: -; D gene: -; V gene: TRBV11-3; J gene: TRBJ2-7
CDR3 protein: CASSLPHSARVAEAFF; CDR3 DNA: TGTGCCAGCAGTTTACCCCACTCCGCCCGCGTTGCTGAAGCTTTCTTT; clone size: -; D gene: -; V gene: TRBV27; J gene: TRBJ1-1
CDR3 protein: CASSLRPGTSGAIQETQYF; CDR3 DNA: TGTGCCAGCAGCCTTCGACCCGGGACTAGCGGGGCCATCCAAGAGACCCAGTACTTC; clone size: -; D gene: TRBD2; V gene: TRBV9; J gene: TRBJ2-5
CDR3 protein: CASSGYPIGAETQYF; CDR3 DNA: TGTGCCAGCAGTGGTTACCCCATCGGGGCGGAGACCCAGTACTTC; clone size: -; D gene: -; V gene: TRBV2; J gene: TRBJ2-5
CDR3 protein: CASSPRTGGGSQYF; CDR3 DNA: TGTGCCAGCAGCCCGAGGACAGGGGGAGGAAGCCAGTACTTC; clone size: many; D gene: TRBD1; V gene: TRBV9; J gene: TRBJ2-5
CDR3 protein: CASTSGTGAEEQYF; CDR3 DNA: TGTGCCAGCACCTCCGGGACAGGGGCGGAAGAGCAGTACTTC; clone size: -; D gene: TRBD1; V gene: TRBV28; J gene: TRBJ2-7
CDR3 protein: CAWTSGSLADTQYF; CDR3 DNA: TGTGCCTGGACTAGCGGGAGTTTGGCAGATACGCAGTATTTT; clone size: many; D gene: TRBD2; V gene: TRBV30; J gene: TRBJ2-3
CDR3 protein: CASSQPSGREQFF; CDR3 DNA: TGCGCCAGCAGCCAGCCTTCGGGTAGAGAGCAGTTCTTC; clone size: -; D gene: -; V gene: TRBV4-1; J gene: TRBJ2-1
CDR3 protein: CASSLNGGNTEAFF; CDR3 DNA: TGCGCCAGCAGCTTGAATGGGGGGAACACTGAAGCTTTCTTT; clone size: -; D gene: -; V gene: TRBV5-1; J gene: TRBJ1-1
CDR3 protein: CASSSSGTPMNTEAFF; CDR3 DNA: TGTGCCAGCAGCTCCTCCGGGACACCTATGAACACTGAAGCTTTCTTT; clone size: -; D gene: -; V gene: TRBV5-6; J gene: TRBJ1-1
CDR3 protein: CASSLAGELNTEAFF; CDR3 DNA: TGTGCCAGCAGCTTAGCGGGGGAACTGAACACTGAAGCTTTCTTT; clone size: -; D gene: -; V gene: TRBV7-2; J gene: TRBJ1-1